This T cell receptor beta chain stems from a study of cytomegalovirus exposure and HLA in healthy donors. The overall study: From donors who were HLA-typed, an early data release held around 80 million unique TCRs.

The CDR3 is 16 residues long. Trimming took off 3 bases at V and 4 bases at J, with 18 bases between the two ends. Germline values: CDR1 MNHNY, CDR2 SVGAGI (reference sequence). This clone has just one count. No antigen is known for it. Primers included in the PCR were 60 Vbeta and 13 Jbeta primers. Only in-frame clones appear in the TCRdb table, and some are missing; sequencing was by immunoSEQ multiplex PCR. The data show around 100,000 clones, with approximately 80% seen just once and around 0.9% held by the top ten. Whole-study results and caveats: Many donors shared some public TCRs, even though most TCR sequences were rare. Analysis was performed later, and it showed HLA-associated TCR beta chains to be more clonally expanded than equally common others.

Those who donated were healthy bone marrow donors. The source is a woman aged 30 to 39 in good health and CMV-seronegative. The specimen sequenced was PBMCs. The genes are TRBV6-6 and TRBJ1-1; possible D gene TRBD1, 5 bases. CDR3 in amino acids: CASSYGGTRTSTEAFF. The CDR3 DNA reads TGTGCCAGCAGTTATGGGGGGACGCGAACGAGCACTGAAGCTTTCTTT.